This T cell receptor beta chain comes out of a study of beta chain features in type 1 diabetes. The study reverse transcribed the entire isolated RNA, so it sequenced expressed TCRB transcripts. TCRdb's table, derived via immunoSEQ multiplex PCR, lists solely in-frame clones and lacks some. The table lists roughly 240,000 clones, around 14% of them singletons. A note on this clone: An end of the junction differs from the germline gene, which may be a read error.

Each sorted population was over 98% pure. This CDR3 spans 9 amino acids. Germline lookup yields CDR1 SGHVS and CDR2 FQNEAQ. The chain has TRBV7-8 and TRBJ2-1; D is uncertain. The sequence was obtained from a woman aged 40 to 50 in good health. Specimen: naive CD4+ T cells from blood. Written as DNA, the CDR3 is TGTGCCAGCAGCCCCGAGCTGTTCTTC. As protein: CASSPELFF.